The entry below gives a single T cell receptor (beta chain) sequence along with its context. What it binds is not known. In germline, CDR1 is MDHEN, CDR2 SYDVKM. The length of the CDR3 is 16 residues. V shed 6 bases and J 3 bases; nucleotides not matched to a gene: 9. Together with a sample-barcoded 5' primer, a J-beta primer mix was included in a second PCR lasting roughly 6 to 12 cycles. A minimum of 2.5 million CDR3-containing paired-end reads was obtained for each sample. TCRdb used MiXCR to reprocess the 5' RACE reads, holding one entry per CDR3 protein. The table shows some 1 million distinct CDR3 sequences, with more than 35% occurring only once. This sample stems from a study of blood T cells in healthy people across ages. General study results and limits: From one million sequenced T cells, diversity estimates were lower bounds.

This TCR was sampled from a woman aged 60-75 years in good health. Sequences were obtained from blood. The chain has TRBV28 and TRBJ1-5, with TRBD1 matching 9 bases. The CDR3 region has the DNA TGTGCCAGCAGCCAGGGATGGACAGGGGCCAATCAGCCCCAGCATTTT. This gives the protein CASSQGWTGANQPQHF.